These 18 T cell receptor beta chains were all obtained from the same sample, sequenced in a study of T cells in Graves' hyperthyroidism and ophthalmopathy. TCR beta CDR3 region amplification was performed from RNA transcripts. HTBI primers drove first-round RT-PCR of the TCR CDR3. In TCRdb, the multiplex PCR reads were re-called with MiXCR into one record per CDR3 protein. The data hold 370,000 or so distinct CDR3 sequences, with approximately 14% observed a single time. The sequencing sample was made of blood. These receptor sequences come from a woman aged 18-30 years with Graves' hyperthyroidism that later progressed to Graves' ophthalmopathy.

A remark on this clonotype: A read error may be the cause here, since a much bigger clone is one base away. The V gene is TRBV28, the J gene TRBJ2-1, with D maybe TRBD1 (6 bases). The germline gives CDR1 MDHEN, CDR2 SYDVKM. Trimming removed 10 bases from V and 8 bases from J, with 27 bases in between. The CDR3 sequence is 16 residues long. DNA of the CDR3: TGTGCCAACAGACGACTCAGGGGCCCCCTTGGTGATGAGCAGTTCTTC. It yields the protein CANRRLRGPLGDEQFF.

This clonotype showed up many times. The chain couples TRBV3-1 to TRBJ2-5, with a weak D call TRBD2 (7 bases). Trimming stripped 2 bases from V and 5 bases from J, with 12 bases between. CDR3 length equals 14 residues. Germline assignment: CDR1 LGHDT and CDR2 YNNKEL (reference sequence). The CDR3 DNA is TGTGCCAGCAGCCAAAACAGGGAGGGGGAGACCCAGTACTTC. It encodes CASSQNREGETQYF.

This clonotype was detected many times. V gene TRBV18 combines with J gene TRBJ2-1; 12 bases align to TRBD2. Per the germline V gene, CDR1 is KGHSH and CDR2 is LQKENI. With 3 bases clipped from V and 9 bases from J, the junction kept 9 bases outside the gene matches. The CDR3 runs 16 residues. CDR3 DNA sequence: TGTGCCAGCTCACCGTCCGGACTAGCGGGAATACCTGAGCAGTTCTTC. It specifies CASSPSGLAGIPEQFF. The variable domain in full, completed from reference TRBV18 and TRBJ2-1, reads NAGVMQNPRHLVRRRGQEARLRCSPMKGHSHVYWYRQLPEEGLKFMVYLQKENIIDESGMPKERFSAEFPKEGPSILRIQQVVRGDSAAYFCASSPSGLAGIPEQFFGPGTRLTVL.

This clonotype has a count of ten or more. The genes are TRBV12-3 or TRBV12-4 and TRBJ1-1, with D unresolved. Trimming stripped 3 bases from V and 5 bases from J, with 7 bases between. This CDR3 has 12 residues. The CDR3 nucleotides are TGTGCCAGCAGTTTTGGCGAAACTGAAGCTTTCTTT. It translates to CASSFGETEAFF.

In this sample, this clonotype turned up a few times. The chain recombines TRBV6-2 or TRBV6-3 with TRBJ2-2, with D unclear. The germline CDR1 and CDR2 sequences are MNHEY and SVGEGT. The CDR3 contains 12 residues. Trimming pared 7 bases from V and 5 bases from J, leaving 8 bases between. Here the CDR3 reads CASNLMTGELFF. DNA of the CDR3: TGTGCCAGCAACCTAATGACCGGGGAGCTGTTTTTT.

This clonotype was picked up many times. The V call is TRBV10-2, the J call TRBJ2-3; D is undetermined. Germline V gene data show CDR1 as WSHSY and CDR2 as SAAADI. The length of the CDR3 is 14 residues. V was cut by 0 bases and J by 5 bases, with 9 bases left in between. The CDR3 here is CASSESWVGDTQYF. CDR3 DNA sequence: TGCGCCAGCAGTGAGTCGTGGGTTGGAGATACGCAGTATTTT.

This clonotype has a handful of counts. V gene TRBV20-1 combines with J gene TRBJ2-7, with 13 bases matching TRBD2. Germline trimming cut 4 bases from V and 7 bases from J; bases unmatched to any gene: 7. The CDR3 sequence is 14 residues long. Germline CDR1 DFQATT, CDR2 SNEGSKA (reference sequence). CDR3 sequence: CSATGTSGTGEQYF. CDR3 coding DNA: TGCAGTGCTACCGGGACTAGCGGGACCGGAGAGCAGTACTTC.

The chain uses TRBV6-1 and TRBJ2-2; D is perhaps TRBD1 or TRBD2 (7 bases each). Trimming removed 8 bases from V and 2 bases from J, with 18 bases in between. The CDR3 loop spans 16 amino acids. Germline values: CDR1 MNHNS, CDR2 SASEGT. CDR3 sequence reads: CASGGAGGRNTGELFF. The CDR3 nucleotides read TGTGCCAGCGGGGGGGCAGGGGGACGAAACACCGGGGAGCTGTTTTTT.

This clonotype was observed at least ten times. V and J are TRBV7-2 and TRBJ2-1; 13 nucleotides line up with TRBD2. V shed 5 bases, J shed 8 bases, and the junction held 3 bases outside the gene matches. Per the germline V gene, CDR1 is SGHTA and CDR2 is FQGNSA. This CDR3 is 14 amino acids long. CDR3 loop: CASSEGLAGYEQFF. The CDR3 DNA reads as TGTGCCAGCAGCGAGGGACTAGCGGGATATGAGCAGTTCTTC.

This clonotype was detected a few times. The chain carries TRBV5-6 and TRBJ2-7; 9 bases are shared with TRBD1. The CDR3 runs 15 residues. With 4 bases clipped from V and 2 bases from J, the junction kept 7 bases outside the gene matches. Germline CDR1 is SGHDT and CDR2 is YYEEEE. CDR3 region: CASSPGQGYAYEQYF. The CDR3 DNA reads as TGTGCCAGCAGCCCAGGACAGGGGTACGCCTACGAGCAGTACTTC.

V is TRBV7-8 and J is TRBJ1-5; 12 nucleotides agree with TRBD1. The CDR3 sequence is 15 residues long. J gave up 7 bases and V 5 bases, and 6 bases lay outside the gene matches. Germline assignment: CDR1 SGHVS and CDR2 FQNEAQ. CDR3: CASSNRDRGPQPQHF. In DNA, the CDR3 is TGTGCCAGCAGCAACCGGGACAGGGGGCCCCAGCCCCAGCATTTT.

This clonotype was counted at least ten times. The chain joins TRBV28 to TRBJ2-1; D gene uncertain. There are 16 residues in the CDR3. Germline CDR1 is MDHEN and CDR2 is SYDVKM. Trimming removed 5 bases from V and 2 bases from J, with 16 bases in between. The CDR3: CASSHTDEPTYNEQFF. The CDR3 region has the DNA TGTGCCAGCAGTCATACCGACGAGCCCACCTACAATGAGCAGTTCTTC.

The chain couples TRBV5-1 to TRBJ2-5; 10 nucleotides align to TRBD2. CDR3 length: 15 residues. CDR1 and CDR2 from the germline V gene are SGHRS and YFSETQ. Trimming took 4 bases from V and 4 from J; bases not matched to a gene: 7. CDR3 protein: CASSETGLAAETQYF. The DNA of the CDR3 is TGCGCCAGCAGCGAAACTGGACTAGCGGCAGAGACCCAGTACTTC.

The CDR3 reads CASSLSSAQDTQYF. In nucleotides, the CDR3 is TGTGCCAGCAGCTTAAGCTCAGCTCAAGATACGCAGTATTTT. The rearrangement links TRBV7-8 to TRBJ2-3; D unclear. The CDR3 covers 14 residues. The V gene lost 2 bases and the J gene lost 5 bases, with 11 bases spanning the gap. Per the germline V gene, CDR1 is SGHVS and CDR2 is FQNEAQ.

The chain is built from TRBV20-1 and TRBJ1-4; TRBD1 might be the D (6 bases). V lost 1 base and J 6 bases, leaving 21 bases between the germline ends. The CDR3 totals 17 residues. CDR1 is DFQATT and CDR2 is SNEGSKA in the germline V gene (reference sequence). CDR3 amino acids: CSARGGDRLRADEKLFF. The DNA for the CDR3 is TGCAGTGCTAGAGGGGGCGACAGGCTTCGGGCCGATGAAAAACTGTTTTTT.

Worth noting for this clonotype: This clone may be a read error of a much larger clone one base away. The V gene is TRBV20-1, the J gene TRBJ2-7; D not certain. From germline, CDR1 is DFQATT and CDR2 SNEGSKA (reference sequence). The CDR3 extends over 14 amino acids. This chain's CDR3 is CGARDSRRSYEQYF. The CDR3 region has the DNA TGCGGTGCTAGAGATTCGAGACGGTCCTACGAGCAGTACTTC.

The chain carries TRBV9 and TRBJ2-2; 8 positions agree with TRBD2. Germline assignment: CDR1 SGDLS and CDR2 YYNGEE. Unmatched junction bases numbered 11, after V lost 4 bases and J lost 6 bases. This CDR3 comprises 16 residues. In nucleotides, the CDR3 is TGTGCCAGCAGCTCAATTAGCGGGATCCCCTCCGGGGAGCTGTTTTTT. This codes for CASSSISGIPSGELFF.

There are a few counts of this clonotype. A much larger clone differs from this one at a single base, so this may be a read error. As the CDR3 is not closed by the conserved phenylalanine or tryptophan, this likely results from a read error. V and J are TRBV28 and TRBJ2-1; D not resolved. The germline V gene has CDR1 MDHEN and CDR2 SYDVKM. V was shortened by 6 bases and J by 5 bases, with 11 bases between the two germline ends. The CDR3 sequence is 13 residues long. Written as DNA, the CDR3 is TGTGCCAGCAGGAGTAGGATCGACAATGAGCAGTTCTCC. Translation gives CASRSRIDNEQFS.